This record concerns one T cell receptor beta chain sequence. Its antigen is not identified. This CDR3 comprises 13 residues. Trimming cost V 2 bases and J 15 bases; bases outside gene matches: 8. The germline V gene has CDR1 LNHDA and CDR2 SQIVND (reference sequence). This entry belongs to a study of STAT5B mutations in CD4+ large granular lymphocyte leukemia. Study-wide findings and caveats: 25% of private leukemic clonotypes occurred rarely in other patients' non-leukemic repertoires.

The survey-level immunoSEQ assay was used. Measured with immunoSEQ multiplex PCR; TCRdb has only the in-frame clones, and not every one. The sample has about 32,000 clones; 85% are singletons. What was sequenced was CD4+ T cells from blood buffy coats. This TCR came from a human donor in good health. The chain is built from TRBV19 and TRBJ2-1; 9 nucleotides align to TRBD1. CDR3 nucleotide sequence: TGTGCCAGTAGTATACCCGGGAAGGGACAGGGGTTCTTC. Translation gives CASSIPGKGQGFF.